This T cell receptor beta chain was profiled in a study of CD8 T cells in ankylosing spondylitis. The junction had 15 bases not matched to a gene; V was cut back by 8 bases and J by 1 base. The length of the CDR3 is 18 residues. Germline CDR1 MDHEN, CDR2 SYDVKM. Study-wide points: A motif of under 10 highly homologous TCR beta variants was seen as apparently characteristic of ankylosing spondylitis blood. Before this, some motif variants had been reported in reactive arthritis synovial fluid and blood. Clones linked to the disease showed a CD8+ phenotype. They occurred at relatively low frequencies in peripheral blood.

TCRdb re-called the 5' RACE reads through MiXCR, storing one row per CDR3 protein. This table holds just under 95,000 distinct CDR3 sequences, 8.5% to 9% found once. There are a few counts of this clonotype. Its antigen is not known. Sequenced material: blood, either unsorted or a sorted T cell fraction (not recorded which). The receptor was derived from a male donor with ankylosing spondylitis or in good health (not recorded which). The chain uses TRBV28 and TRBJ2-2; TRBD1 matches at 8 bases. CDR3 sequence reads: CASGPGLMDRVNTGELFF. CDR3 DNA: TGTGCCAGCGGCCCCGGGCTCATGGACAGGGTGAACACCGGGGAGCTGTTTTTT. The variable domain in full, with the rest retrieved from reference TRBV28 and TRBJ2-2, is DVKVTQSSRYLVKRTGEKVFLECVQDMDHENMFWYRQDPGLGLRLIYFSYDVKMKEKGDIPEGYSVSREKKERFSLILESASTNQTSMYLCASGPGLMDRVNTGELFFGEGSRLTVL.